This TCR beta chain was recovered during a study of control samples from healthy donors and cancer patients. The V gene's germline CDR1 is MDHEN and CDR2 SYDVKM. With 4 bases removed from V and 3 bases from J, the gap between germline ends came to 4 bases. This CDR3 region has 11 residues. TCRdb keeps only in-frame clones here, not all; method: immunoSEQ multiplex PCR. The table has some 34,000 clones, approximately 95% seen once; the top ten hold about 1.7%. Sequencing was done on a sample of PBMCs. The chain joins TRBV28 to TRBJ2-7, with D uncertain. This TCR was recovered from a man aged 40-50 years with colorectal cancer. The chain's CDR3 is CASSSHYEQYF. DNA of the CDR3: TGTGCCAGCAGTTCCCACTACGAGCAGTACTTC.